This TCR beta chain was retrieved from a study of T cell repertoires in cytomegalovirus infection. Study in general: Shared public TCR beta signatures pointed to both CMV infection and a matching HLA type.

To note about this clonotype: Its antigen is not identified.

The length of the CDR3 is 14 residues. The J segment lost 7 bases and the V segment lost 2 bases, leaving 4 bases of the junction unmatched. The germline gives CDR1 MGHRA, CDR2 YSYEKL. TCRdb redid the calling of the reads with MiXCR, one entry per CDR3 protein. The sample consists of hundreds of thousands of distinct CDR3 sequences, 20% to 25% of them appearing once. Overall study results and limits: The study found HLA-C-restricted CMV-specific TCR beta clonotypes dominating the ex vivo response. Carriers of CMV plus the relevant HLA were identified by cumulative public TCR beta family frequency.

This chain links TRBV4-1 with TRBJ2-2, with 7 positions matching TRBD1. Sequenced: CD8+ T cells from PBMCs. The source is a human donor in good health (CMV status not recorded). Some clones in this sample may be carry-over from other donors' samples. CDR3 DNA: TGCGCCAGCAGCCAACGACAGGGTGGCGGGGAGCTGTTTTTT. The encoded protein is CASSQRQGGGELFF.